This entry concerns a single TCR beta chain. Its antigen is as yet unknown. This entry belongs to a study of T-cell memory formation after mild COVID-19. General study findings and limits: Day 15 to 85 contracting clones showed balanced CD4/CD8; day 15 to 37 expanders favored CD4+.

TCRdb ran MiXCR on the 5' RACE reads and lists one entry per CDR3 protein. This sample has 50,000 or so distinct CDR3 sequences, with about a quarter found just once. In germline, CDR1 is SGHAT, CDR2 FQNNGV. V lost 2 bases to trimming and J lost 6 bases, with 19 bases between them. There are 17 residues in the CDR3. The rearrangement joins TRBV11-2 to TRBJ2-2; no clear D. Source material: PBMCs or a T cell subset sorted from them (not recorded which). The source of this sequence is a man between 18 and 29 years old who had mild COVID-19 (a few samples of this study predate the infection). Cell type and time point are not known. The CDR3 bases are TGTGCCAGCAGCTTACTACCGGGCCAACTCGCGTCCGGGGAGCTGTTTTTT. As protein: CASSLLPGQLASGELFF.